This TCR beta chain was sequenced for a study of blood T cell repertoires in COVID-19. Looking at the study overall: Spain, Italy and the United States supplied samples that represented acute and convalescent COVID-19. T cells, B-cell-depleted T cells, or PBMCs provided the cDNA or gDNA that served as material.

The CDR3 covers 19 residues. The trim removed 3 bases at V and 2 bases at J, leaving 12 bases unmatched. Per germline, CDR1 GTSNPN and CDR2 SVGIG (reference sequence). The authors' processing: Reference gene primer amplification gave estimated nucleated cell counts. TCRdb keeps only in-frame clones here, not all; method: immunoSEQ multiplex PCR. V and J calls and clone size follow that table, whereas D and trimming were derived from the DNA. The sample shows roughly 53,000 clones, more than 75% of them seen only once. Sequencing input: peripheral blood. This TCR derives from a man aged 45-65 years with active or convalescent COVID-19. The chain recombines TRBV30 with TRBJ2-5; 16 bases line up with TRBD2. The DNA for the CDR3 is TGTGCCTGGAGAGACCCGGGACTAGCGGGAGGGCCGGGGCAAGAGACCCAGTACTTC. Translating gives CAWRDPGLAGGPGQETQYF.